This is a list of T cell receptor beta chains from one sample in a study of shared clonotypes between healthy human individuals. The table came from immunoSEQ multiplex PCR; TCRdb's copy has only in-frame clones and leaves some out. The sample lists about 460,000 clones; 70% to 80% were seen once. The sequencing sample was made of PBMCs. These receptors were taken from a woman aged 40 to 50 in good health. Some clones in this sample may be carry-over from other donors' samples. The CDR3 runs from the conserved cysteine through the conserved F or W. A D gene is named only where the DNA matches it firmly. The listing skips clone size in some rows; elsewhere it reads once, few, many or a size class.

TRBV11-2	TRBJ2-3	NA	NA	CASSLAGLGTDTQYF	TGTGCCAGCAGCTTAGCGGGATTGGGCACAGATACGCAGTATTTT
TRBV5-1	TRBJ1-4	TRBD1	NA	CASSFMGQGANEKLFF	TGCGCCAGCAGCTTTATGGGACAGGGGGCAAATGAAAAACTGTTTTTT
TRBV19	TRBJ1-1	NA	NA	CASIKGATNTEAFF	TGTGCCAGTATAAAGGGAGCAACGAACACTGAAGCTTTCTTT
TRBV28	TRBJ2-7	TRBD1	many	CASSPVDRDSYEQYF	TGTGCCAGCAGTCCTGTTGACAGGGACTCCTACGAGCAGTACTTC
TRBV29-1	TRBJ2-5	NA	NA	CSVLTGTGTQYF	TGCAGCGTTCTCACCGGGACGGGGACCCAGTACTTC
TRBV11-2	TRBJ1-3	TRBD1	NA	CASSYQGARSGTIYF	TGTGCCAGCAGCTATCAGGGGGCTAGGTCGGGCACCATATATTTT
TRBV29-1	TRBJ2-1	NA	NA	CSVASGTVEGEQFF	TGCAGCGTCGCCTCCGGGACCGTCGAAGGTGAGCAGTTCTTC
TRBV11-2	TRBJ2-3	TRBD2	NA	CASSLWVAGSTDTQYF	TGTGCCAGCAGCTTATGGGTAGCGGGGAGCACAGATACGCAGTATTTT
TRBV11-2	TRBJ1-1	TRBD1	NA	CASSVDRWSTEAFF	TGTGCCAGCAGCGTGGACAGGTGGAGCACTGAAGCTTTCTTT
TRBV29-1	TRBJ1-1	NA	few	CSVLVVNTEAFF	TGCAGCGTCTTAGTGGTGAACACTGAAGCTTTCTTT
TRBV28	TRBJ2-3	NA	NA	CASSGDSVAPDTQYF	TGTGCCAGCAGCGGTGATAGTGTCGCCCCAGATACGCAGTATTTT
TRBV2	TRBJ1-5	NA	once	CASSQGGDQPQHF	TGTGCCAGCAGCCAGGGAGGCGATCAGCCCCAGCATTTT
TRBV7-2	TRBJ1-4	NA	NA	CASSLDRGEGEKLFF	TGTGCCAGCAGCTTAGACCGGGGGGAAGGTGAAAAACTGTTTTTT
TRBV6-6	TRBJ2-1	TRBD2	once	CASGGLARNEQFF	TGTGCCAGCGGAGGACTAGCTCGGAATGAGCAGTTCTTC
TRBV30	TRBJ2-7	NA	NA	CAWDKTFGEQYF	TGTGCCTGGGACAAGACCTTCGGGGAGCAGTACTTC
TRBV5-1	TRBJ2-1	NA	NA	CASSFEGSYNEQFF	TGCGCCAGCAGCTTTGAGGGCTCCTACAATGAGCAGTTCTTC
TRBV6-5	TRBJ2-3	TRBD2	NA	CASSLVSGTSTDTQYF	TGTGCCAGCAGTTTAGTCAGCGGGACTAGCACAGATACGCAGTATTTT
TRBV18	TRBJ1-5	NA	NA	CASSPQGNNQPQHF	TGTGCCAGCTCACCCCAGGGTAACAATCAGCCCCAGCATTTT
TRBV5-4	TRBJ1-5	NA	NA	CASSLYGRNQPQHF	TGTGCCAGCAGCTTGTACGGCAGGAATCAGCCCCAGCATTTT
TRBV27	TRBJ2-7	NA	few	CASSLLRGEQYF	TGTGCCAGCAGTTTGCTCAGAGGGGAGCAGTACTTC
TRBV10-1	TRBJ2-7	TRBD1	NA	CASGDRTYEQYF	TGCGCCAGCGGGGACAGAACCTACGAGCAGTACTTC
TRBV5-1	TRBJ2-7	NA	NA	CASSLGQSIDEQYF	TGCGCCAGCAGCTTGGGACAGAGCATCGACGAGCAGTACTTC
TRBV30	TRBJ2-1	NA	medium-sized	CAWSGPPGEQFF	TGTGCCTGGAGTGGACCCCCGGGTGAGCAGTTCTTC
TRBV11-1	TRBJ2-3	NA	NA	CASSQLSGLATDTQYF	TGTGCCAGCAGTCAACTCTCGGGGCTAGCCACAGATACGCAGTATTTT
TRBV10-3	TRBJ2-7	TRBD1	many	CAISVGQGRVREQYF	TGTGCCATCAGTGTGGGACAGGGGAGGGTACGAGAGCAGTACTTC
TRBV19	TRBJ2-7	NA	NA	CASSFSADLEQYF	TGTGCCAGTAGTTTTTCGGCCGACCTTGAGCAGTACTTC
TRBV28	TRBJ1-2	NA	NA	CASLPGGDNYGYTF	TGTGCCAGCTTACCAGGCGGGGATAACTATGGCTACACCTTC
TRBV9	TRBJ2-7	NA	NA	CASSVGGYENYEQYF	TGTGCCAGCAGCGTAGGGGGGTATGAAAACTACGAGCAGTACTTC
TRBV29-1	TRBJ2-7	TRBD2	NA	CSVEGASGRNSYEQYF	TGCAGCGTTGAAGGAGCTAGCGGGAGGAACTCCTACGAGCAGTACTTC
TRBV2	TRBJ2-1	TRBD1	NA	CAGRTGGNEQFF	TGTGCCGGTAGGACAGGGGGGAATGAGCAGTTCTTC
TRBV5-1	TRBJ2-3	NA	NA	CASSLDPPVGGTDTQYF	TGCGCCAGCAGCTTGGACCCCCCAGTGGGGGGCACAGATACGCAGTATTTT
TRBV7-2	TRBJ2-1	NA	once	CASSLIGDYNEQFF	TGTGCCAGCAGCTTAATCGGGGATTACAATGAGCAGTTCTTC
TRBV10-3	TRBJ2-3	NA	NA	CAIRRTDTSTDTQYF	TGTGCCATCAGGCGGACAGATACTAGCACAGATACGCAGTATTTT
TRBV6-5	TRBJ1-4	NA	NA	CASRPTRAQNEKLFF	TGTGCCAGCAGACCAACAAGGGCCCAGAATGAAAAACTGTTTTTT
TRBV28	TRBJ1-5	NA	NA	CASSLSQVNQPQHF	TGTGCCAGCAGTTTATCACAGGTGAATCAGCCCCAGCATTTT
TRBV2	TRBJ2-7	NA	NA	CATRRRPPYEQYF	TGTGCCACCCGGAGGCGTCCCCCCTACGAGCAGTACTTC
TRBV7-9	TRBJ1-6	NA	NA	CASSLESPTPLHF	TGTGCCAGCAGCTTAGAATCGCCTACACCCCTCCACTTT
TRBV9	TRBJ2-1	TRBD2	NA	CASSPLGGLNEQFF	TGTGCCAGCAGCCCACTGGGGGGACTAAATGAGCAGTTCTTC
TRBV2	TRBJ2-7	NA	NA	CASTEGSRGDSYERYF	TGTGCCAGCACCGAAGGGAGCAGAGGGGACTCCTACGAGCGGTACTTC
TRBV6-1	TRBJ1-1	TRBD1	NA	CASETGRTTEAFF	TGTGCCAGCGAGACAGGGAGAACCACTGAAGCTTTCTTT
TRBV9	TRBJ2-5	TRBD2	once	CASSGLADQETQYF	TGTGCCAGCAGCGGGCTAGCGGATCAAGAGACCCAGTACTTC
TRBV25-1	TRBJ1-4	TRBD1	few	CASSTGVTNEKLFF	TGTGCCAGCAGTACAGGGGTAACTAATGAAAAACTGTTTTTT
TRBV7-2	TRBJ1-1	NA	few	CASSLDPNTEAFF	TGTGCCAGCAGCTTAGACCCGAACACTGAAGCTTTCTTT